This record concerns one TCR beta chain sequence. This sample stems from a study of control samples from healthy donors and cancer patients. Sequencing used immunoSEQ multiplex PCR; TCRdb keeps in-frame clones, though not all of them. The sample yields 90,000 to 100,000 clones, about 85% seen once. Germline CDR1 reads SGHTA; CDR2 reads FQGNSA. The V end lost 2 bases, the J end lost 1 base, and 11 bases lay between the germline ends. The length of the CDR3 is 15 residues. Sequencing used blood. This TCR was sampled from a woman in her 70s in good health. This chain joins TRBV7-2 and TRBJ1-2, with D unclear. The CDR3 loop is CASSLSPGVNYGYTF. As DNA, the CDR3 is TGTGCCAGCAGCTTATCACCAGGCGTTAACTATGGCTACACCTTC.